This T cell receptor (beta chain) stems from a study of neurological immune-mediated disorders. Findings and limits, study-wide: Expanded clones shared no identical CDR3 amino acid sequences across subjects, which suggested private TCR-beta repertoires in all groups.

This clonotype was recorded many times. Its antigen is unknown. The cDNA came from 5'RACE, which used 10-nucleotide random UMIs. Using its own MiXCR run on the 5' RACE reads, TCRdb lists one record per CDR3 protein. The profile shows about 53,000 distinct CDR3 sequences, roughly 8.8% of them singletons. Germline loops: CDR1 SGHTA, CDR2 FQGNSA. Trimming pared 4 bases from V and 13 bases from J, leaving 8 bases between. The CDR3 consists of 11 residues. Time point described: longitudinal time-point 3. Stored at -80 C, 2 million PBMCs were the source of the unsorted libraries. The J gene is TRBJ1-6, the V gene TRBV7-2, with D perhaps TRBD1 (5 bases). Input material: PBMCs. The TCR originated in a woman in her 40s in good health. CDR3 sequence (DNA): TGTGCCAGCAGCTCGGGGGTGCCCCTCCACTTT. This sequence encodes CASSSGVPLHF.